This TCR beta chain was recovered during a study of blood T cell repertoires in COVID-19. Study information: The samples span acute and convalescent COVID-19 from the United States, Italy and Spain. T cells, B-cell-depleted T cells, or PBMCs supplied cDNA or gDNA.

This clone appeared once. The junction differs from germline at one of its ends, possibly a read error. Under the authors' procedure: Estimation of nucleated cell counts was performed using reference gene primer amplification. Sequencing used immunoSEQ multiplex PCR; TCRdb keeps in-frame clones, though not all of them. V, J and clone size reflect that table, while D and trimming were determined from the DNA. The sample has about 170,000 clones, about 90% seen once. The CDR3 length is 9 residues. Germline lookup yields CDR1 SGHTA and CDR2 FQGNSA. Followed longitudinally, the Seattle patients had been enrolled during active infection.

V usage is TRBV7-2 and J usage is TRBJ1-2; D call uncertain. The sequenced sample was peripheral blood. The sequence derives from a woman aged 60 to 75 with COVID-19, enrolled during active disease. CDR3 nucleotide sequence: TGTGCCAGCAGCTTAGGCCACCTATTC. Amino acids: CASSLGHLF.